The 15 T cell receptor beta chains listed next were all sequenced from one sample in a study of tumor and adjacent non-tumor tissue in lung cancer. The template was RNA from unsorted bulk tissue. A modified ARM-PCR protocol with three rounds of nested PCR amplified TCRbeta. TCRdb passed the multiplex PCR reads through MiXCR, listing each CDR3 protein once. The sample includes some 74,000 distinct CDR3 sequences, roughly 72% seen only once; the top ten take around 9.5%. Sequenced input: lung tumor tissue. The receptors originated from a woman in her 40s with non-small cell lung cancer.

With respect to this clonotype: Mismatch with germline at one junction end may stem from a read error. The rearrangement joins TRBV11-1 to TRBJ2-1; D is unresolved. This CDR3 spans 15 amino acids. Germline values: CDR1 SGHAT, CDR2 FQDESV (reference sequence). CDR3 sequence: CASSLWVIDCNERFF. The DNA of the CDR3 is TGTGCCAGCAGCTTATGGGTGATAGATTGCAATGAGCGGTTCTTC. The entire variable domain, with the rest obtained from reference TRBV11-1 and TRBJ2-1, is as follows: EAEVAQSPRYKITEKSQAVAFWCDPISGHATLYWYRQILGQGPELLVQFQDESVVDDSQLPKDRFSAERLKGVDSTLKIQPAELGDSAMYLCASSLWVIDCNERFFGPGTRLTVL.

Worth noting for this clonotype: Germline is not matched at one junction end, which may reflect a read error. This sequence joins TRBV11-1 and TRBJ2-1; D might be TRBD1 (6 bases). This CDR3 spans 17 amino acids. Germline CDR1 is SGHAT and CDR2 is FQDESV (reference sequence). This CDR3 is CACSLRVPSTGDNEQFF. The CDR3 region has the DNA TGTGCCTGCAGCTTAAGAGTCCCGTCGACAGGAGACAATGAGCAGTTCTTT. The full variable domain, its missing parts supplied by reference TRBV11-1 and TRBJ2-1, is EAEVAQSPRYKITEKSQAVAFWCDPISGHATLYWYRQILGQGPELLVQFQDESVVDDSQLPKDRFSAERLKGVDSTLKIQPAELGDSAMYLCACSLRVPSTGDNEQFFGPGTRLTVL.

Only one count was recorded for this clonotype. A much larger clone lies one base from this, so it may be a read error. The rearrangement joins TRBV2 to TRBJ1-1; TRBD1 is a possible D gene (5 bases). This CDR3 is 17 amino acids long. The V end lost 2 bases, the J end lost 5 bases, and 21 bases lay between the germline ends. Germline CDR1 SNHLY, CDR2 FYNNEI. DNA for the CDR3: TGTGCCAGCAGTGAACTGCTCTTAGGGGTTATTTTAACTGAAGCTTTCTTT. Amino acids: CASSELLLGVILTEAFF. Based on the CDR3 plus reference TRBV2 and TRBJ1-1, the full variable domain is EPEVTQTPSHQVTQMGQEVILRCVPISNHLYFYWYRQILGQKVEFLVSFYNNEISEKSEIFDDQFSVERPDGSNFTLKIRSTKLEDSAMYFCASSELLLGVILTEAFFGQGTRLTVV.

About this clonotype itself: Without the conserved terminal phenylalanine or tryptophan, this CDR3 likely stems from a read error. The V call is TRBV6-5, the J call TRBJ2-3; D is unclear. This CDR3 has 14 amino acids. With 10 bases removed from V and 2 bases from J, the gap between germline ends came to 16 bases. Germline V gives CDR1 MNHEY, CDR2 SVGAGI. The DNA for the CDR3 is TGTGCCAACAGAGTGAGCATCTCCACAGATACGCAGTATTTG. Translated, it gives CANRVSISTDTQYL.

The chain has TRBV14 and TRBJ2-3; D may be TRBD2 (7 bases). The CDR3 has 16 amino acids. The V gene's germline CDR1 is SGHDN and CDR2 FVKESK. CDR3 DNA: TGTGTCAGGAGCCAACGGAGGGGGGGGTTCACAGATACGCAGTATTTT. Residues: CVRSQRRGGFTDTQYF.

About this clonotype itself: A junction end diverges from the germline sequence, so it may reflect a read error. The V call is TRBV12-3 or TRBV12-4, the J call TRBJ1-3; D unresolved. The CDR3 contains 15 residues. CDR3 DNA: TGTACCAGCAATCCGTCCGGACCCTGGAGAAACACCATATATTTT. The encoded protein is CTSNPSGPWRNTIYF.

As for this clonotype: A much larger clone sits a single nucleotide away, making a read error possible. The gene calls are TRBV5-4 and TRBJ2-1; 12 bases are a match to TRBD1. Germline V CDR1 and CDR2: SGHNT, YYREEE (reference sequence). This CDR3 is 15 amino acids long. CDR3 nucleotides: TGTGCCAGCAACTTGGGACAGGGGGCAGGGGATGAGCAGTTCTTC. This translates into CASNLGQGAGDEQFF.

The sample holds one count of this clonotype. This chain's CDR3 is CARAIRGQSNSNAFF. CDR3 nucleotide sequence: TGTGCCAGGGCAATCCGCGGACAGTCGAACTCAAATGCTTTCTTT. This chain connects TRBV18 to TRBJ1-1, with D tentatively TRBD1 (6 bases). Trimming removed 9 bases from V and 11 bases from J, with 28 bases in between. From germline, CDR1 is KGHSH and CDR2 LQKENI. This CDR3 comprises 15 residues.

Worth noting for this clonotype: Germline and junction disagree at one end, which may indicate a read error. The genes are TRBV6-5 and TRBJ1-2; D ambiguous. Germline-derived CDR1 and CDR2 are MNHEY and SVGAGI. The CDR3 totals 13 residues. The CDR3, as DNA: TGTGCCATCAGTCTGGGTTCGGACTATGGCTACACCTTC. Amino acids: CAISLGSDYGYTF.

This clonotype was detected many times. The chain recombines TRBV5-1 with TRBJ2-1; 8 positions agree with TRBD2. The germline gives CDR1 SGHRS, CDR2 YFSETQ. The CDR3 spans 16 residues. V lost 1 base to trimming and J lost 3 bases; unmatched junction nucleotides: 6. The CDR3: CASSLTTGTSYNEQFF. CDR3 coding DNA: TGCGCCAGCAGCTTGACGACCGGGACTAGCTACAATGAGCAGTTCTTC.

To note about this clonotype: The junction shows a germline mismatch at one end, possibly a read error. The V call is TRBV11-2, the J call TRBJ2-7; D is uncertain. Germline V CDR1 and CDR2: SGHAT, FQNNGV. This CDR3 is built from 14 residues. The CDR3 protein is CVSSIQLAVHEQYF. The CDR3 region has the DNA TGTGTCAGCAGCATACAGTTAGCCGTCCACGAGCAGTACTTC.

V usage is TRBV29-1 and J usage is TRBJ2-1; D unclear. The CDR3 has 16 amino acids. Per the germline V gene, CDR1 is SQVTM and CDR2 is ANQGSEA. Trimming stripped 0 bases from V and 16 bases from J, with 28 bases between. CDR3 amino acids: CSVEDQARSSYNGHFF. The DNA for the CDR3 is TGCAGCGTTGAAGATCAGGCGAGGAGCTCCTACAATGGGCATTTCTTC.

The rearrangement links TRBV5-1 to TRBJ1-6; D is unresolved. Per germline, CDR1 SGHRS and CDR2 YFSETQ. The CDR3 totals 14 residues. V lost 4 bases to trimming and J lost 8 bases, with 13 bases between them. As DNA, the CDR3 is TGCGCCAGCAGCATGAACGGGAATCATTCACCCCTCCACTTT. This codes for CASSMNGNHSPLHF.

The chain couples TRBV11-3 to TRBJ2-5; perhaps TRBD2 as D (5 bases). V lost 8 bases, J lost 0 bases, and 10 bases lay in between. Germline CDR1 reads SGHNT; CDR2 reads YENEEA. The CDR3 totals 13 residues. In DNA, the CDR3 is TGTGCCAGCGCCCTCGGGGACCAAGAGACCCAGTACTTC. This sequence encodes CASALGDQETQYF. Full variable domain (rest looked up from reference TRBV11-3 and TRBJ2-5): EAGVVQSPRYKIIEKKQPVAFWCNPISGHNTLYWYLQNLGQGPELLIRYENEEAVDDSQLPKDRFSAERLKGVDSTLKIQPAELGDSAVYLCASALGDQETQYFGPGTRLLVL.

As for this clonotype: In this CDR3 the conserved last residue, phenylalanine or tryptophan, is missing, so a read error is likely. This chain connects TRBV6-1 to TRBJ1-5; TRBD1 aligns across 7 bases. J was trimmed by 5 bases and V by 6 bases; bases with no gene match: 10. This CDR3 contains 15 residues. Germline CDR1 is MNHNS and CDR2 is SASEGT. CDR3 amino acids: CASSREGGSDQPQHS. CDR3 nucleotide sequence: TGTGCCAGCAGCCGTGAAGGGGGCTCGGATCAGCCCCAGCATTCT.